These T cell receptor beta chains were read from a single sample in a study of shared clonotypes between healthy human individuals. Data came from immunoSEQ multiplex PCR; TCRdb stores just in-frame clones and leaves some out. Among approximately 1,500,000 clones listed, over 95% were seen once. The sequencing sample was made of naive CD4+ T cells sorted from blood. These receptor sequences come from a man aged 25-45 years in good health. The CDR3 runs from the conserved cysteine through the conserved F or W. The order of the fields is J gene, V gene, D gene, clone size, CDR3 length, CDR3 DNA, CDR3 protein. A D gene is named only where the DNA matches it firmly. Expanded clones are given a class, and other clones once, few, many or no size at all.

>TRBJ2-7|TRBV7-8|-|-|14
TGTGCCAGCAGCTTTAGCGAGAGCTCCTACGAGCAGTACTTC
CASSFSESSYEQYF
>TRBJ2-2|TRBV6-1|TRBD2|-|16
TGTGCCAGCAGTGAAGCTGTGAGCGGGAGCACCGGGGAGCTGTTTTTT
CASSEAVSGSTGELFF
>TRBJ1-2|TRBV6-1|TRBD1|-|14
TGTGCCAGCCGTCCCGGGACAGGAAACTATGGCTACACCTTC
CASRPGTGNYGYTF
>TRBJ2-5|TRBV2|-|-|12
TGTGCCAGCCGACTAGGAGGGGGGACCCAGTACTTC
CASRLGGGTQYF
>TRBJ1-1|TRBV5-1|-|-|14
TGCGCCAGCAGCTCCGGGGGGATTTCCACTGAAGCTTTCTTT
CASSSGGISTEAFF
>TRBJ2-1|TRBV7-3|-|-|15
TGTGCCAGCAGTCGTACCCCTGGGGGTAACAATGAGCAGTTCTTC
CASSRTPGGNNEQFF
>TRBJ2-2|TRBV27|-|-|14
TGTGCCAGCAGTTTACAGGGGAACACCGGGGAGCTGTTTTTT
CASSLQGNTGELFF
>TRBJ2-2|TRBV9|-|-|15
TGTGCCAGCAGCTTAAGGACCCTGGCTACCGGGGAGCTGTTTTTT
CASSLRTLATGELFF
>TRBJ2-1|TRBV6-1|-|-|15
TGTGCCAGCAGTCCAGGGGTGACAATTAACAATGAGCAGTTCTTC
CASSPGVTINNEQFF
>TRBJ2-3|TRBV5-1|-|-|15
TGCGCCAGCAGCTTGGATGGGGCCAAAGGAGATACGCAGTATTTT
CASSLDGAKGDTQYF
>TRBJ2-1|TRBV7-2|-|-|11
TGTGCCAGCAGTTCAAGAAATGAGCAGTTCTTC
CASSSRNEQFF
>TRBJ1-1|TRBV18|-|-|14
TGTGCCAGCTCACCACGAGGAGGGAACACTGAAGCTTTCTTT
CASSPRGGNTEAFF
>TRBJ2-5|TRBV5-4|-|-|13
TGTGCCAGCAGGGCTCGAAGACAAGAGACCCAGTACTTC
CASRARRQETQYF
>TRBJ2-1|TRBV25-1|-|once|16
TGTGCCAGCAGTGGTCGAACGGGGGCTACACTCAATGAGCAGTTCTTC
CASSGRTGATLNEQFF
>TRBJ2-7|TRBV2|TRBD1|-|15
TGTGCCAGCAGTGAACCTGGGACAGGGGCATACGAGCAGTACTTC
CASSEPGTGAYEQYF
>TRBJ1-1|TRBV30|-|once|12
TGTGCCGGCGGCAGAGGGAGCACTGAAGCTTTCTTT
CAGGRGSTEAFF
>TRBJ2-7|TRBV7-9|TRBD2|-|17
TGTGCCAGCAGCCCCGATACTAGCGGGAGGCAGCTCTACGAGCAGTACTTC
CASSPDTSGRQLYEQYF
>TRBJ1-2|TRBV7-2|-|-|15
TGTGCCAGCAGCTTAGGCCCAAATCGTAACTATGGCTACACCTTC
CASSLGPNRNYGYTF
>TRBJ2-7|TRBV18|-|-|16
TGTGCCAGCTCACCAATTGGCTCCAGCAGCTCCTACGAGCAGTACTTC
CASSPIGSSSSYEQYF
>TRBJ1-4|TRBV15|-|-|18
TGTGCCACCAGCGGCCGACAGTACGGGCAACGAAGTGGGGAAAAACTGTTTTTT
CATSGRQYGQRSGEKLFF
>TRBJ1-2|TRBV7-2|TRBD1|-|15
TGTGCCAGCAGCTCAGGAACAGGGGTTTCCTATGGCTACACCTTC
CASSSGTGVSYGYTF
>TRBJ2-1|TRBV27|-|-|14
TGTGCCAGCAGTTTACGGAGCAAGGGCAATGAGCAGTTCTTC
CASSLRSKGNEQFF
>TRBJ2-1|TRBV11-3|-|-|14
TGTGCCAGCAGCCCCCGCGAGGGGAACAATGAGCAGTTCTTC
CASSPREGNNEQFF
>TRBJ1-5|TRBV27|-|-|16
TGTGCCAGCAGTTTAAAAGGACGCGCGGGCAATCAGCCCCAGCATTTT
CASSLKGRAGNQPQHF
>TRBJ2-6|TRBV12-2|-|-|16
TGTGCAAGTCGCTTAGGGGGCCTCCCCCCGAAGCGCGTCCTGACTTTC
CASRLGGLPPKRVLTF
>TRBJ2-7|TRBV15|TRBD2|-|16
TGTGCCACCAGCAGAGGATCCGGGACTATCAACTACGAGCAGTACTTC
CATSRGSGTINYEQYF
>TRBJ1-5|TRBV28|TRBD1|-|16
TGTGCCAGCAGTCTACGGACAGGGTTAATTTATCAGCCCCAGCATTTT
CASSLRTGLIYQPQHF
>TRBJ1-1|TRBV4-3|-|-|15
TGCGCCAGCAGCCAAGAAAGGGGGACGAACACTGAAGCTTTCTTT
CASSQERGTNTEAFF
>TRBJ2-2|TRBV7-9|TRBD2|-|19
TGTGCCAGCAGCACAACTAGCGGGAGGGCCGAAAGGAACACCGGGGAGCTGTTTTTT
CASSTTSGRAERNTGELFF
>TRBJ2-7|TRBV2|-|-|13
TGTGCCAGCAGTCAGGACTGGCAGGGCGAGCAGTACTTC
CASSQDWQGEQYF
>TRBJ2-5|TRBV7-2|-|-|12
TGTGCCAGCAGCTCCCAGGGGTTGACCCAGTACTTC
CASSSQGLTQYF
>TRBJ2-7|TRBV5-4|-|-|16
TGTGCCAGCACCCCGGAGGGGGGGACAGTTAACTACGAGCAGTACTTC
CASTPEGGTVNYEQYF
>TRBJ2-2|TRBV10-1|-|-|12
TGCGCCAGCCAGGGGTGGGACGGGGAGCTGTTTTTT
CASQGWDGELFF
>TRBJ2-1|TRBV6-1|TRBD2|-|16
TGTGCCAGCAGTGAAGCGTGGACTAGCGTCTACAATGAGCAGTTCTTC
CASSEAWTSVYNEQFF
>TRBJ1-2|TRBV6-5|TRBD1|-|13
TGTGCCAGCTGGGACAGATCAAACTATGGCTACACCTTC
CASWDRSNYGYTF
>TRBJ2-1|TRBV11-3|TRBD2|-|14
TGTGCCAGCAGCCCCTCGGGGGGTTACAATGAGCAGTTCTTC
CASSPSGGYNEQFF
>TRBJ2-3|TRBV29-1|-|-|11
TGCAGCGGGGATTCCACAGATACGCAGTATTTT
CSGDSTDTQYF
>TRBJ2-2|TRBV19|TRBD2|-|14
TGTGCCAGTAAAGGTCTAGCGGGACGTGGGGAGCTGTTTTTT
CASKGLAGRGELFF
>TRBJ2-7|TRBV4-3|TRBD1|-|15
TGCGCCAGCACCCTCAACTACAGGGGCGCCTACGAGCAGTACTTC
CASTLNYRGAYEQYF
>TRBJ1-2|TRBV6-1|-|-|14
TGTGCCAGCAGTGCAAAGACATTGGCCTATGGCTACACCTTC
CASSAKTLAYGYTF
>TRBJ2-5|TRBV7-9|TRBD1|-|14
TGTGCCAGCAGCTACACAGGGGGCGGAGAGACCCAGTACTTC
CASSYTGGGETQYF
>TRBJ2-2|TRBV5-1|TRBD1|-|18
TGCGCCAGCAGCCCTTACCCCTCCGGGACAGGTAACACCGGGGAGCTGTTTTTT
CASSPYPSGTGNTGELFF
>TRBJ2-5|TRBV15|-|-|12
TGTGCCACCAGCAGAGATGGTGAGACCCAGTACTTC
CATSRDGETQYF
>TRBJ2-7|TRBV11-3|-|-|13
TGTGCCAGCAGCTTACACGGAGACTACGAGCAGTACTTC
CASSLHGDYEQYF
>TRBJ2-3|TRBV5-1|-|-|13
TGCGCCAGCACCCGGGCGGGACCAGATACGCAGTATTTT
CASTRAGPDTQYF
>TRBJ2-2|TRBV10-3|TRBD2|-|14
TGTGCCATCAGTGCTAGCGGGAGTGTGGGGGAGCTGTTTTTT
CAISASGSVGELFF
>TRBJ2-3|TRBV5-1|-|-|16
TGCGCCAGCAGCTTGGAAATTCGGACCCGAGGAGATACGCAGTATTTT
CASSLEIRTRGDTQYF
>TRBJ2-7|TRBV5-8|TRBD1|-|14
TGTGCCAGCAGCAAGTGGACAGGGGACTACGAGCAGTACTTC
CASSKWTGDYEQYF
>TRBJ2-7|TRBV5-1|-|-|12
TGCGCCAGCAGTCACAACTCCTACGAGCAGTACTTC
CASSHNSYEQYF
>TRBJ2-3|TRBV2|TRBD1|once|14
TGTGCCAGCAGTCTGGGACAGCTCACAGATACGCAGTATTTT
CASSLGQLTDTQYF
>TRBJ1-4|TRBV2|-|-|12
TGTGCCAGCGGGCAGGGACTTGAAAAACTGTTTTTT
CASGQGLEKLFF
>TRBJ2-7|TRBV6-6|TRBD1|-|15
TGTGCCAGCAGTAAGACAGGGGGCGCGAACTACGAGCAGTACTTC
CASSKTGGANYEQYF
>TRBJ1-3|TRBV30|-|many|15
TGTGCCTGGAGCGACCGGGCTTTCTCTGGAAACACCATATATTTT
CAWSDRAFSGNTIYF
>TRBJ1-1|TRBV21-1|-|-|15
TGTGCCAGCAGCAAATGGTGCAGGGGGCTCACTGAAGCTTTCTTT
CASSKWCRGLTEAFF
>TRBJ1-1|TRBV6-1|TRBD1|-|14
TGTGCCAGCAGTCCGGGACAGCCGAACACTGAAGCTTTCTTT
CASSPGQPNTEAFF
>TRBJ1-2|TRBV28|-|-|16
TGTGCCAGCAGTTTACTTACGGCAGGCGCTAACTATGGCTACACCTTC
CASSLLTAGANYGYTF
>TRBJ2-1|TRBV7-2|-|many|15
TGTGCCAGCAGCTCGTCCACGCCCTCCTACAATGAGCAGTTCTTC
CASSSSTPSYNEQFF
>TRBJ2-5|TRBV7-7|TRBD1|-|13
TGTGCCAGCAGCAGCGACAGGGGGTGGACCCAGTACTTC
CASSSDRGWTQYF
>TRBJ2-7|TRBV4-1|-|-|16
TGCGCCAGCAGCCAAGTATACGACAGCTTCTCCTACGAGCAGTACTTC
CASSQVYDSFSYEQYF